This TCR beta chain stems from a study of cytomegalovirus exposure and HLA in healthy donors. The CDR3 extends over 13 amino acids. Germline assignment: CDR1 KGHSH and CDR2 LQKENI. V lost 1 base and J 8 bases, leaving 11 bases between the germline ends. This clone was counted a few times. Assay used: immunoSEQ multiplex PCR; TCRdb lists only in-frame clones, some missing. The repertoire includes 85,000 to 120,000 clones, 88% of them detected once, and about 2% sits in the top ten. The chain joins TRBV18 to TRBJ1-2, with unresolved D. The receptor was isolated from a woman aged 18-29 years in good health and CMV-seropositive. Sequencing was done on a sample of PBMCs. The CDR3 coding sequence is TGTGCCAGCTCACCACAACGGGAAGGGGGCTACACCTTC. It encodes CASSPQREGGYTF.